The T cell receptor (beta chain) described here comes from a study of beta chain features in type 1 diabetes. Study observations and caveats: Among patients with Type 1 diabetes, TCRB CDR3s were moderately but significantly shorter in every one of the four CD4+ subsets. Shorter templates may be favored by PCR, equally so in patients and controls. Sequencing from cDNA could over-represent high-TCR-expressing cells.

This clone was observed a few times. Its antigen is as yet unknown. Sequencing targeted expressed TCRB transcripts, as all isolated RNA had been reverse transcribed. Assay: immunoSEQ multiplex PCR; the TCRdb copy retains only in-frame clones and omits some. The sample contains around 690,000 clones, over 10% of which appear only once. From germline, CDR1 is MDHEN and CDR2 SYDVKM. CDR3 length: 13 residues. V was shortened by 8 bases and J by 10 bases, with 15 bases between the two germline ends. The J gene is TRBJ1-6, the V gene TRBV28, with D tentatively TRBD1 (6 bases). Sequences were obtained from naive CD4+ T cells from blood. The receptor comes from a man in his thirties or forties with type 1 diabetes. The chain's CDR3 is CASGGRSDSPLHF. The CDR3, as DNA: TGTGCCAGCGGGGGGCGAAGTGACTCACCCCTCCACTTT.